These T cell receptor beta chains were read from a single sample in a study of T-cell reconstitution after alpha-beta-depleted transplantation in children. TCRdb passed the PCR reads through MiXCR, listing each CDR3 protein once. The data contain over 200,000 distinct CDR3 sequences, around 9.5% of them singletons. The sample in question was PBMCs from the stem cell graft donor, obtained from the stem cell graft. These receptors were collected from a human donor who donated a stem cell graft to a child with acute lymphoblastic leukemia. CDR3s include the opening cysteine and the closing phenylalanine or tryptophan. Not all rows give a size; the values are once, few, many and, for expanded clones, a class.

TRBV4-3 many CASSQDLIGSYANTGELFF
TRBV2 NA CASSGNSGGSSTDTQYF
TRBV30 few CAWSLPRLVWSYEQYF
TRBV5-1 NA CASRPLGQFQETQYF
TRBV18 few CASSPPQRPTYGYTF
TRBV4-3 NA CASSQGDAGSYNEQFF
TRBV6-2/TRBV6-3 NA CASSYSAGRYEQYF
TRBV7-8 many CASSPHSEQFF
TRBV12-3/TRBV12-4 NA CASSLKGGAESFF
TRBV12-3/TRBV12-4 NA CASSLGQANNYGYTF
TRBV12-3/TRBV12-4 many CASSPEAYGYTF
TRBV4-3 many CASSQERQGDNEQFF
TRBV5-1 many CASSFDRGLSGELFF
TRBV6-5 NA CASSYGRGYSYEQYF
TRBV12-3/TRBV12-4 NA CASRLTSGGTQETQYF
TRBV5-1 few CASSFIGQASYEQYF
TRBV20-1 many CSASPPDDTGELFF
TRBV6-5 many CASSPTVVGRVEAFF
TRBV3-1 few CASSQGTTPSDEQFF
TRBV5-1 many CASSLDSPRDTQYF
TRBV7-6 few CASSLPVNTGELFF
TRBV10-2 many CASSEIGSGGSGANVLTF
TRBV3-1 many CASSQGLSVDTQYF
TRBV7-2 NA CASSLGEVDYGYTF
TRBV7-9 NA CASSLGQSEAPQHF
TRBV29-1 many CSVGGPTLGEQYF
TRBV6-2/TRBV6-3 many CASRSRSGGLYEQYF
TRBV19 NA CASKGDRGTYEQYF
TRBV18 NA CASSPPSGPGNEQFF
TRBV20-1 NA CSASGTSGFNEQFF
TRBV12-3/TRBV12-4 many CASSLTGLRNTEAFF
TRBV9 many CASSAGTSGGSYNEQFF
TRBV20-1 few CSASYGANQPQHF
TRBV9 few CASSIGTGEGQPQHF
TRBV5-6 few CASSSFTDRVGSMAKLFF